Sequencing of this TCR beta chain was carried out in a study of shared clonotypes between healthy human individuals (dated by TCRdb to 2020 to 2022). For context, the study as a whole: The cohort comprised a couple of women and a few men aged 18 to 49 years. For each donor, three plates each were used for CD4 naive and CD4 memory, two plates were used for CD8 naive, and one plate was used for CD8 memory. Blood TCR repertoires of five healthy adults were deeply sequenced to estimate repertoire size and the extent of clonotype sharing between individuals. To increase sequencing depth and limit assay-specific biases, TCR repertoire library preparation and sequencing were carried out by different laboratories using diverse techniques. Leukapheresis yielded between about 0.94 and 9 billion PBMCs per donor. Overall study outcomes, separate from this receptor: Pairwise subsampling indicated that sequencing depth was expected to affect the degree of clonotype sharing among donors. Higher generation probabilities were observed for clonotypes shared by all four sorted-subset donors than for non-shared clonotypes. Naive subsets generally had larger estimated clonotype richness than memory subsets. Sampling was limited to blood, and TCR repertoires in tissue likely differ from TCR repertoires in blood. Rarefaction of sorted-subset datasets indicated incomplete sequencing despite the large sequencing depth. Across a handful of donors, approximately 4.6% of naive CD4, roughly 3.4% of naive CD8, 2.3% of memory CD4, and around 0.4% of memory CD8 clonotypes were shared. Because the study included only a small number of donors, the genetic and exposure-history diversity represented was limited.

About this clone itself: The target of this receptor is not known. Nothing much larger sits one base from this clone, and base qualities are not available.

Healthy HIV-negative adults with no recently reported acute infections or vaccinations were included as donors. All donors were Caucasian adults living in Nashville, Tennessee, USA. CD4+ T cells were enriched by magnetic negative selection; naive cells were then positively selected on CD45RA, and the negative fraction formed the memory subset. After blood collection by leukapheresis, PBMCs were isolated using Ficoll-Histopaque density gradient centrifugation and then cryopreserved in the vapor phase of liquid nitrogen. Analytical flow cytometry was used to check the purity and quantity of every magnetically sorted T cell population. Genomic DNA was isolated from each sorted fraction and quantified by UV absorbance on a Nanodrop 2000c. V lost 4 bases and J lost 3 bases, and the count of bases not matched to a germline gene is 7. CDR1 and CDR2, looked up from the germline V gene, are SGHTA and FQGNSA. There are 15 amino acids in the CDR3, from cysteine to phenylalanine inclusive. Of all the DNA, just the CDR3 is kept, 45 bases in frame from base 1.

TCR CDR3 regions were amplified from genomic DNA by multiplex PCR using the deep immunoSEQ assay. For each cell subset, the extracted genomic DNA was distributed evenly across all wells of several immunoSEQ 96-well plates, and each plate served as one replicate. For sorted subsets, each replicate PCR was loaded with roughly 190 ng genomic DNA, equivalent to 30,000 or so T cell genomes. Purified libraries were quantified with a Qubit 3.0 fluorometer, sized on a Bioanalyzer 2100, and re-quantified with the KAPA Library Quantification kit. Each immunoSEQ 96-well plate was sequenced on its own single-read 150-cycle Illumina NextSeq 550 flow cell. The published analysis was carried out like this. Because the immunoSEQ output held only junctional sequences and lacked quality scores, the filtering could not match the filtering applied to full-length reads. Sequences were annotated with PyIR, a Python wrapper for IgBLAST v1.9, using IMGT germline references to assign V/J genes and CDR3. Reads were removed for weak V/J assignments (E-value above 1e-6), missing CDR3, stop codons, out-of-frame junctions, or ambiguous translated residues. V3J clonotypes were defined by identical inferred V gene, J gene, and CDR3 amino acid sequence. Percentage overlap between repertoires was calculated by dividing the number of shared unique clonotypes by the size of the smaller repertoire. Richness of each repertoire was evaluated using RTK rarefaction, the Chao1 estimator, and Recon v2.1 estimates of unobserved clonotypes. OLGA was used to compute generation probabilities for all TCRbeta clonotypes that the gDNA method yielded from a handful of donors. TCRdb's version of the immuneACCESS table is confined to in-frame rearrangements and falls short of the full clone set. An unresolved V gene accounts for under half of the shortfall where checked; the remainder is of unknown origin. Clone size and the V and J calls come from that table; the DNA yielded D and trimming. This sample holds over 700,000 clones; 72% were observed only once. Approximately 2% of the sample lies in the top ten.

The source of this sequence is a woman younger than 45 in good health. The chain was built from TRBV7-2 and TRBJ2-5; a stretch of 8 junction bases matches TRBD2. The sample comprised memory CD4+ T cells sorted from blood. Read against the paper, the sample's cell subset or site label means: CD45RA-negative fraction. The CDR3: CASSSISGTEETQYF. The DNA is as follows: TGTGCCAGCAGCTCCATTAGCGGGACGGAAGAGACCCAGTACTTC.